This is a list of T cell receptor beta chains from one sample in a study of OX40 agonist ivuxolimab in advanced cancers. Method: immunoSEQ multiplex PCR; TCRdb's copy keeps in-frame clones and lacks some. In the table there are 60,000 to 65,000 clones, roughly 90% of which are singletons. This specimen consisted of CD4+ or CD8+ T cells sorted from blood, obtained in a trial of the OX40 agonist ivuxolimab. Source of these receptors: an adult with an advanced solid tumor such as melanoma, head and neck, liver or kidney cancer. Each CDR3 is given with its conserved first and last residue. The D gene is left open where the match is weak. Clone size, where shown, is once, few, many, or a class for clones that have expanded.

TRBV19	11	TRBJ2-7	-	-	CASSLEGGQYF	TGTGCCAGTAGTCTTGAGGGAGGGCAGTACTTC
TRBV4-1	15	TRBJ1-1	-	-	CASSQVTGLGTEAFF	TGCGCCAGCAGCCAAGTAACAGGGCTGGGGACTGAAGCTTTCTTT
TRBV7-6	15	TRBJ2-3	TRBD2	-	CASSLLAGAADTQYF	TGTGCCAGCAGCTTACTAGCGGGAGCGGCAGATACGCAGTATTTT
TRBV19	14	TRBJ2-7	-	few	CASSIEGVSYEQYF	TGTGCCAGTAGTATTGAGGGAGTGAGCTACGAGCAGTACTTC
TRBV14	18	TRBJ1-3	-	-	CASSQDLGRRTSGNTIYF	TGTGCCAGCAGCCAAGACCTGGGACGACGAACCTCTGGAAACACCATATATTTT
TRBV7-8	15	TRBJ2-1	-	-	CASSTRQSSYNEQFF	TGTGCCAGCAGCACACGCCAAAGCTCCTACAATGAGCAGTTCTTC
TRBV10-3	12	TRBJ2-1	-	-	CATGGWYNEQFF	TGTGCCACTGGGGGCTGGTACAATGAGCAGTTCTTC
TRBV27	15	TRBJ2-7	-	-	CASSLAGGSSYEQYF	TGTGCCAGCAGTTTAGCAGGGGGGTCATCCTACGAGCAGTACTTC
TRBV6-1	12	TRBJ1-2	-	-	CASGVGFNGYTF	TGTGCCAGCGGAGTAGGGTTTAATGGCTACACCTTC
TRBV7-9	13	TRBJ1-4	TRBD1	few	CASSLGTAEKLFF	TGTGCCAGCAGCCTAGGGACAGCAGAAAAACTGTTTTTT
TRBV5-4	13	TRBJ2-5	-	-	CASSSRYWETQYF	TGTGCCAGCAGCTCCCGATACTGGGAGACCCAGTACTTC
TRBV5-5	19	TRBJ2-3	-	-	CASSFLDRPASWSTDTQYF	TGTGCCAGCAGCTTTTTGGACAGACCCGCATCTTGGAGCACAGATACGCAGTATTTT
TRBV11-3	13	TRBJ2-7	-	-	CASSKGFQNEQYF	TGTGCCAGCAGCAAAGGGTTTCAGAACGAGCAGTACTTC
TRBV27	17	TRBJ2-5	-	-	CASSLSAGRLYQETQYF	TGTGCCAGCAGTTTAAGTGCGGGAAGACTGTACCAAGAGACCCAGTACTTC
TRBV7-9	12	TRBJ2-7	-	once	CASSLGSYEQYF	TGTGCCAGCAGCTTAGGCAGCTACGAGCAGTACTTC
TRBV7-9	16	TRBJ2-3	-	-	CASSSVLGRFTDTQYF	TGTGCCAGCAGCTCGGTTTTGGGAAGATTCACAGATACGCAGTATTTT
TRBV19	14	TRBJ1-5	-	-	CASKGGYSNQPQHF	TGTGCCAGTAAGGGGGGTTATAGCAATCAGCCCCAGCATTTT
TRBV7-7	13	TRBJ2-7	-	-	CASSLTRDYEQYF	TGTGCCAGCAGCCTCACGCGGGACTACGAGCAGTACTTC
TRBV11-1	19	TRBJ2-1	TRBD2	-	CASSPSRTSGKPSYNEQFF	TGTGCCAGCAGCCCTAGCCGTACTAGCGGGAAACCCTCCTACAATGAGCAGTTCTTC
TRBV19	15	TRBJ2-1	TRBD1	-	CASTKGASSYNEQFF	TGTGCCAGTACCAAGGGGGCAAGCTCCTACAATGAGCAGTTCTTC
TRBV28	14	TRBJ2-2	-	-	CASRPDAGTGELFF	TGTGCCAGCAGACCCGATGCTGGGACCGGGGAGCTGTTTTTT
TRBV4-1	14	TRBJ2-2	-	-	CASSQGMYTGELFF	TGCGCCAGCAGCCAAGGAATGTACACCGGGGAGCTGTTTTTT
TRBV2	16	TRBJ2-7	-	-	CASSRKRDSPSHEQYF	TGTGCCAGCAGTCGCAAGCGGGACAGTCCCTCCCACGAGCAGTACTTC
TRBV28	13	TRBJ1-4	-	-	CASTPGVEEKLFF	TGTGCCAGCACCCCCGGTGTGGAGGAAAAACTGTTTTTT
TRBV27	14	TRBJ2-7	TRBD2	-	CASSFSGSAYEQYF	TGTGCCAGCAGTTTTAGCGGGAGTGCCTACGAGCAGTACTTC
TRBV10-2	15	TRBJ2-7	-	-	CASSLGLPDSYEQYF	TGCGCCAGCAGCCTTGGACTACCGGACTCCTACGAGCAGTACTTC
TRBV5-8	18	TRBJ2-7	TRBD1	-	CASSLGMSGGTGIDEQYF	TGTGCCAGCAGCTTGGGTATGAGTGGGGGGACAGGGATCGACGAGCAGTACTTC
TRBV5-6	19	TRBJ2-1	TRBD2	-	CASSFGASGGTWWGNEQFF	TGTGCCAGCAGCTTTGGGGCTAGCGGAGGGACGTGGTGGGGCAATGAGCAGTTCTTC
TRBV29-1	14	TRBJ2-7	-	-	CSVAKETGTYEQYF	TGCAGCGTGGCAAAGGAGACAGGCACCTACGAGCAGTACTTC
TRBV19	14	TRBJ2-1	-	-	CASMSRSSYNEQFF	TGTGCCAGTATGTCCCGGAGCTCCTACAATGAGCAGTTCTTC
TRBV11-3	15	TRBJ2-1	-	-	CASSLDPTGSSEQFF	TGTGCCAGCAGCTTAGATCCCACAGGAAGCAGTGAGCAGTTCTTC
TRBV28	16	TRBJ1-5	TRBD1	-	CASSSRGTGGGQPQHF	TGTGCCAGCAGTTCTCGGGGGACAGGGGGCGGTCAGCCCCAGCATTTT
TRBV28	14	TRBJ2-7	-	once	CASNSWILSYEQYF	TGTGCCAGCAATTCCTGGATCCTTTCCTACGAGCAGTACTTC
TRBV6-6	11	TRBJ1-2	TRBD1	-	CATHRGGGYTF	TGTGCCACTCACAGGGGAGGCGGCTACACCTTC
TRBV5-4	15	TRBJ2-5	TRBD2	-	CASSIAGGNKETQYF	TGTGCCAGCAGCATAGCGGGAGGGAACAAAGAGACCCAGTACTTC
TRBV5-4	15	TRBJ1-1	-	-	CASSLFTGSNTEAFF	TGTGCCAGCAGCTTATTCACAGGATCGAACACTGAAGCTTTCTTT
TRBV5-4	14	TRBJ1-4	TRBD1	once	CASGFRDRDEKLFF	TGTGCCAGCGGATTCCGGGACAGGGACGAAAAACTGTTTTTT
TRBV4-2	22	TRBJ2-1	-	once	CASSLQWDTRDVYRSSYNEQFF	TGTGCCAGCAGCCTACAATGGGACACCCGGGACGTATATCGAAGCTCCTACAATGAGCAGTTCTTC
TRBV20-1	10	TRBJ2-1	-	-	CSAPSGEQFF	TGCAGTGCCCCATCGGGGGAGCAGTTCTTC
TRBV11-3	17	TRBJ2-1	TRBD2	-	CASSLEGGLAGGDEQFF	TGTGCCAGCAGCTTAGAAGGGGGACTAGCGGGAGGGGATGAGCAGTTCTTC
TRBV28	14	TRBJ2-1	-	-	CASSLILPYNEQFF	TGTGCCAGCAGTTTAATACTACCTTACAATGAGCAGTTCTTC
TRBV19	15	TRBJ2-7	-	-	CASSTGTSGDYEQYF	TGTGCCAGTAGTACGGGGACGTCCGGGGACTACGAGCAGTACTTC
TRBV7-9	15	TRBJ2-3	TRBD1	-	CASSFWRQGRDTQYF	TGTGCCAGCAGCTTTTGGAGACAGGGAAGGGATACGCAGTATTTT
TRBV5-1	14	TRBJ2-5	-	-	CASSLGRPQETQYF	TGCGCCAGCAGCTTGGGGCGACCTCAAGAGACCCAGTACTTC
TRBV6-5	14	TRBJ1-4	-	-	CASSSGGINEKLFF	TGTGCCAGCAGCTCCGGGGGGATCAATGAAAAACTGTTTTTT